These 20 T cell receptor beta chains were sequenced from one sample in a study of shared clonotypes between healthy human individuals. Produced via immunoSEQ multiplex PCR; TCRdb's table is partial and in-frame only. The repertoire holds over a million clones, with roughly 95% as singletons. Sequenced input: naive CD4+ T cells sorted from blood. Subset in this sample: CD45RA+ positively selected. The source is a man younger than 40 in good health.

The V and J genes are TRBV11-2 and TRBJ2-3, with 9 bases fitting TRBD2. CDR3 length equals 17 residues. CDR1 and CDR2 from the germline V gene are SGHAT and FQNNGV. With V trimmed by 5 bases and J by 0 bases, 9 bases remained unmatched. DNA of the CDR3: TGTGCCAGCAGCCCAGCCGTACTAGCGGGTAGCACAGATACGCAGTATTTT. It codes for CASSPAVLAGSTDTQYF.

This chain links TRBV27 with TRBJ2-3; TRBD2 matches at 8 bases. This CDR3 is 16 amino acids long. The trim removed 1 base at V and 1 base at J, leaving 4 bases unmatched. CDR1 and CDR2 (germline): MNHEY, SMNVEV (reference sequence). Here the CDR3 reads CASSLLSGRGTDTQYF. The CDR3 nucleotides are TGTGCCAGCAGTTTATTAAGCGGGAGAGGCACAGATACGCAGTATTTT.

CDR3 amino acids: CASSLAQGSMNTEAFF. CDR3 nucleotides: TGCGCCAGCAGCTTAGCACAGGGGTCCATGAACACTGAAGCTTTCTTT. The chain combines TRBV5-1 with TRBJ1-1; 7 positions match TRBD1. From germline, CDR1 is SGHRS and CDR2 YFSETQ. CDR3 size: 16 residues. The V segment lost 2 bases and the J segment 0 bases; nucleotides outside the gene matches: 7.

The V gene is TRBV5-1, the J gene TRBJ1-1; 10 nucleotides match TRBD1. This CDR3 region has 14 residues. J gave up 5 bases and V 6 bases, and 7 bases lay outside the gene matches. The V gene's germline CDR1 is SGHRS and CDR2 YFSETQ. For the CDR3, the DNA is TGCGCCAGCACCAGAGACAGGGGGCGGACTGAAGCTTTCTTT. It specifies CASTRDRGRTEAFF.

The chain is built from TRBV19 and TRBJ1-4; unclear D gene. V lost 2 bases to trimming and J lost 8 bases, with 18 bases between them. The CDR3 loop spans 16 amino acids. Germline V gene data show CDR1 as LNHDA and CDR2 as SQIVND (reference sequence). DNA for the CDR3: TGTGCCAGTAGTATATTAGCAGCCAGCGATGGGGAAAAACTGTTTTTT. It translates to CASSILAASDGEKLFF.

V and J are TRBV29-1 and TRBJ2-7, with unresolved D. V was shortened by 1 base and J by 0 bases, with 10 bases between the two germline ends. The CDR3 sequence is 14 residues long. CDR1 is SQVTM and CDR2 is ANQGSEA in the germline V gene. The CDR3 DNA follows: TGCAGCGTTGAAGTGTCGGACGTCTCCTACGAGCAGTACTTC. This encodes CSVEVSDVSYEQYF.

On this clone itself: Other nucleotide sequences in the sample specify the same CDR3. This chain uses TRBV2 with TRBJ2-7; TRBD2 might be the D (6 bases). This CDR3 contains 13 residues. Germline CDR1 reads SNHLY; CDR2 reads FYNNEI. Between the trimmed V and J ends, which lost 1 base and 3 bases, there was a span of 7 bases. CDR3 coding DNA: TGTGCCAGCAGTGAAGTCGGGGGCTACGAGCAGTACTTC. Its translation: CASSEVGGYEQYF.

This CDR3 reads CASSLVGFSGNQPQHF. DNA for the CDR3: TGTGCCAGCAGCTTAGTAGGTTTTTCGGGAAATCAGCCCCAGCATTTT. The genes are TRBV7-8 and TRBJ1-5; the D is unclear. V gave up 1 base and J gave up 4 bases, with 14 bases separating them. The CDR3 runs 16 residues. Per the germline V gene, CDR1 is SGHVS and CDR2 is FQNEAQ.

The V gene is TRBV27, the J gene TRBJ1-2; D gene unclear. CDR3 length equals 13 residues. CDR1 MNHEY and CDR2 SMNVEV come from the germline V gene (reference sequence). V was pared by 5 bases and J by 1 base, with 8 bases between. In nucleotides, the CDR3 is TGTGCCAGCAGTCCGCGGGATAACTATGGCTACACCTTC. Residues: CASSPRDNYGYTF.

This rearrangement joins TRBV27 to TRBJ2-7; 7 bases line up with TRBD2. The junction had 6 bases not matched to a gene; V was cut back by 3 bases and J by 7 bases. From germline, CDR1 is MNHEY and CDR2 SMNVEV (reference sequence). The CDR3 runs to 13 residues. The CDR3 DNA sequence: TGTGCCAGCAGTTTGGATAGGGGAGGGGAGCAGTACTTC. This codes for CASSLDRGGEQYF.

J is TRBJ1-4 and V is TRBV4-1; no definite D call. Trimming took 0 bases from V and 8 from J, leaving 10 bases between them. This CDR3 spans 14 amino acids. CDR1 and CDR2 from the germline V gene are MGHRA and YSYEKL. CDR3 bases: TGCGCCAGCAGCCAAGACTCCCCGGTCGAAAAACTGTTTTTT. This encodes CASSQDSPVEKLFF.

This chain links TRBV19 with TRBJ2-3, with 11 nucleotides matching TRBD1. V trimming: 3 bases; J trimming: 4 bases; junction bases outside the gene matches: 12. The CDR3 contains 18 residues. In germline, CDR1 is LNHDA, CDR2 SQIVND (reference sequence). CDR3: CASSIRLRDRGFADTQYF. The CDR3 DNA reads TGTGCCAGTAGTATTAGGTTGAGGGACAGGGGGTTCGCAGATACGCAGTATTTT.

J is TRBJ1-1 and V is TRBV5-4, with TRBD1 matching over 11 bases. The CDR3 has 14 residues. The V and J ends lost 4 bases and 4 bases, in that order; junction bases with no gene match: 3. Germline CDR1 and CDR2: SGHNT and YYREEE (reference sequence). CDR3 sequence (DNA): TGTGCCAGCAGCGGGACAGGGGGTCCCACTGAAGCTTTCTTT. It translates to CASSGTGGPTEAFF.

This chain connects TRBV27 to TRBJ1-2; maybe TRBD1 (6 bases). This CDR3 has 13 residues. Germline V CDR1 and CDR2: MNHEY, SMNVEV (reference sequence). V gave up 5 bases and J gave up 3 bases, with 10 bases separating them. For the CDR3, the DNA is TGTGCCAGCAGTCCCAGGGGCTACTATGGCTACACCTTC. Protein: CASSPRGYYGYTF.

This sequence joins TRBV4-1 and TRBJ1-1; D gene unclear. The germline CDR1 and CDR2 sequences are MGHRA and YSYEKL. Trimming pared 1 base from V and 3 bases from J, leaving 6 bases between. The CDR3 is made up of 13 amino acids. The CDR3 loop reads CASSQGRDTEAFF. The CDR3 DNA reads as TGCGCCAGCAGCCAAGGACGGGACACTGAAGCTTTCTTT.

This rearrangement joins TRBV7-6 to TRBJ2-3, with D possibly TRBD2 on 6 matching bases. The germline V gene has CDR1 SGHVS and CDR2 FNYEAQ. The germline V and J ends were trimmed by 2 bases and 6 bases, with 18 bases remaining between them. This CDR3 has 16 amino acids. CDR3 region: CASSLLEGGLRDTQYF. CDR3 nucleotide sequence: TGTGCCAGCAGCTTATTGGAGGGCGGGCTTAGGGATACGCAGTATTTT.

CDR3 nucleotide sequence: TGTGCCAGCAGTAGTTACAGGGGTGGCGGCGAGCAGTACTTC. Residues: CASSSYRGGGEQYF. This sequence joins TRBV2 and TRBJ2-7; 7 bases agree with TRBD1. The CDR3 has 14 residues. V was clipped by 5 bases and J by 6 bases; unmatched bases: 10. Germline loops: CDR1 SNHLY, CDR2 FYNNEI.

In this sample, this clone turned up once. The genes are TRBV5-4 and TRBJ2-4; the match to TRBD1 covers 12 bases. Trimming cost V 1 base and J 0 bases; bases outside gene matches: 2. CDR1 is SGHNT and CDR2 is YYREEE in the germline V gene (reference sequence). The length of the CDR3 is 17 residues. CDR3 coding DNA: TGTGCCAGCAGCTTGAGGGGACAGGGGGCAGCCAAAAACATTCAGTACTTC. Amino acid sequence: CASSLRGQGAAKNIQYF.

The CDR3 nucleotides read TGTGCCAGCAGTTTAGGACTAGCGGGATTCTACAATGAGCAGTTCTTC. This encodes CASSLGLAGFYNEQFF. The genes are TRBV6-4 and TRBJ2-1, with 12 bases identical to TRBD2. This CDR3 is built from 16 residues. J was trimmed by 3 bases and V by 5 bases; bases with no gene match: 5. Germline loops: CDR1 MRHNA, CDR2 SNTAGT.

The genes are TRBV7-2 and TRBJ2-2; D possibly corresponds to TRBD1 (6 bases). Trimming shortened V by 4 bases and J by 4 bases, and 16 bases separated the two germline ends. Germline values: CDR1 SGHTA, CDR2 FQGNSA. The CDR3 covers 16 residues. The CDR3 is CASSSMSGDPTGELFF. CDR3 coding DNA: TGTGCCAGCAGCTCAATGTCAGGGGACCCCACCGGGGAGCTGTTTTTT.